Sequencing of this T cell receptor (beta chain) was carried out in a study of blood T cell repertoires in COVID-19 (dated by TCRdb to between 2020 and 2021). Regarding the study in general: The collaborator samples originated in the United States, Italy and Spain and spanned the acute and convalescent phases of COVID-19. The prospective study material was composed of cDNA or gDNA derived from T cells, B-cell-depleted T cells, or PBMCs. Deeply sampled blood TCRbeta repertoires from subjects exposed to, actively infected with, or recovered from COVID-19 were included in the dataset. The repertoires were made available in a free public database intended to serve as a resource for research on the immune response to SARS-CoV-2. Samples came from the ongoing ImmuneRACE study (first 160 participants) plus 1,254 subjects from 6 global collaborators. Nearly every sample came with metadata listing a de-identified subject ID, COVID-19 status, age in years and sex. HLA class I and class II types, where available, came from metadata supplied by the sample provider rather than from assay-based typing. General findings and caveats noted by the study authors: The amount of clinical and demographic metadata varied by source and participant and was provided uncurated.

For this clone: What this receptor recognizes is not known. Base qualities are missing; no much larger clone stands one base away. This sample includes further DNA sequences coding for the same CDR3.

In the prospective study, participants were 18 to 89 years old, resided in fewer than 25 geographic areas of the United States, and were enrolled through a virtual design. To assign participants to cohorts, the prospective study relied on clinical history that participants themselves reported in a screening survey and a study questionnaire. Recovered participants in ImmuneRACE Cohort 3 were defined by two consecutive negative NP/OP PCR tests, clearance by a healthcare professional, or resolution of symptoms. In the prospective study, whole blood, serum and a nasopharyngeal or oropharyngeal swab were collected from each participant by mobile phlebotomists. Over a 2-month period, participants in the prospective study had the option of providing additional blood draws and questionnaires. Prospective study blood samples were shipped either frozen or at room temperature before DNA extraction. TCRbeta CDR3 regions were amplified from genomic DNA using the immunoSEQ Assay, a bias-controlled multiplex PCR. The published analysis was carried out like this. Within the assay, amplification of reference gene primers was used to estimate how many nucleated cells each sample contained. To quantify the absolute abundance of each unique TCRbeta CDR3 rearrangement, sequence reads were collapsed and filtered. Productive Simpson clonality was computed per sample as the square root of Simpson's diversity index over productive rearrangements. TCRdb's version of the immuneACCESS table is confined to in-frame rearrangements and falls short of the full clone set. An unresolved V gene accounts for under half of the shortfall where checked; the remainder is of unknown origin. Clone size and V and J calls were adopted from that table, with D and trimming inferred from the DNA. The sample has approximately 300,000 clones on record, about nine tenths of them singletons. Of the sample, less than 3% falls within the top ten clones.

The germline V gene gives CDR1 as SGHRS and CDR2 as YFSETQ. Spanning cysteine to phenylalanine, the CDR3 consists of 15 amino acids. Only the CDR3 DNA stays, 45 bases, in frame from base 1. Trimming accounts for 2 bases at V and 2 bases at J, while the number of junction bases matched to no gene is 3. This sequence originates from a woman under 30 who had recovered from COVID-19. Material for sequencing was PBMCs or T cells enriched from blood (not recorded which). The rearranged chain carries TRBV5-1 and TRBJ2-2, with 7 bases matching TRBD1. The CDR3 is CASSLRQGNTGELFF. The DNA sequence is TGCGCCAGCAGCTTAAGACAGGGAAACACCGGGGAGCTGTTTTTT. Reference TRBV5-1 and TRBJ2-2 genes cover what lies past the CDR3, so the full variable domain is KAGVTQTPRYLIKTRGQQVTLSCSPISGHRSVSWYQQTPGQGLQFLFEYFSETQRNKGNFPGRFSGRQFSNSRSEMNVSTLELGDSALYLCASSLRQGNTGELFFGEGSRLTVL.